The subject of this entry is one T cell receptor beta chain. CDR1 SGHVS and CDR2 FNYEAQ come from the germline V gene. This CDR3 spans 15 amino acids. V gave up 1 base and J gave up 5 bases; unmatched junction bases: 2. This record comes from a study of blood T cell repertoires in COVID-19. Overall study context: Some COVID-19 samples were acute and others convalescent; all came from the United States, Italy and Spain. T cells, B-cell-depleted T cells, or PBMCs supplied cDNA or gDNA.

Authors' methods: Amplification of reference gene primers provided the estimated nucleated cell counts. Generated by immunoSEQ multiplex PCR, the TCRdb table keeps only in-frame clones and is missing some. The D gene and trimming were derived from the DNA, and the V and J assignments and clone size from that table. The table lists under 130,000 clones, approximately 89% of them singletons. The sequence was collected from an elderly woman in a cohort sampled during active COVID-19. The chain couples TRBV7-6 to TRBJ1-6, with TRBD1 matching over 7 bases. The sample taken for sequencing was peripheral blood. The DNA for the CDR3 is TGTGCCAGCAGCTTAGGAGGGACAGATAATTCACCCCTCCACTTT. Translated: CASSLGGTDNSPLHF.